The 29 T cell receptor beta chains in this list originate from one sample, sequenced in a study of breast tumors, draining lymph nodes, adjacent tissues. Using its own MiXCR run on the multiplex PCR reads, TCRdb lists one record per CDR3 protein. The table shows tens of thousands of distinct CDR3 sequences, with approximately 61% occurring only once. The sequenced material came from tumor-adjacent breast tissue. The source is a female donor with breast cancer. Some clones in this sample may be carry-over from other donors' samples.

In this sample, this clonotype is medium-sized. The chain has TRBV4-3 and TRBJ2-7; TRBD2 agrees at 12 bases. The J segment lost 2 bases and the V segment lost 0 bases, leaving 8 bases of the junction unmatched. The CDR3 runs 18 residues. The germline CDR1 and CDR2 sequences are LGHNA and YSLEER. CDR3: CASSQDYGGLAGPYEQYF. The CDR3 DNA follows: TGCGCCAGCAGCCAAGATTACGGGGGACTAGCGGGCCCCTACGAGCAGTACTTC.

This clonotype appeared many times. V gene TRBV5-1 combines with J gene TRBJ2-5, with D unresolved. Trimming took off 4 bases at V and 4 bases at J, with 14 bases between the two ends. Looked up from germline, CDR1 is SGHRS and CDR2 is YFSETQ. The CDR3 loop spans 14 amino acids. In DNA, the CDR3 is TGCGCCAGCAGCCCACGCACTGGGCGAGAGACCCAGTACTTC. This codes for CASSPRTGRETQYF.

This clonotype was counted only a few times. The CDR3 sequence is CSARPPSGEYEQYF. CDR3 nucleotide sequence: TGCAGTGCTAGACCTCCTAGCGGGGAGTACGAGCAGTACTTC. V usage is TRBV20-1 and J usage is TRBJ2-7; 9 nucleotides match TRBD2. With 2 bases clipped from V and 4 bases from J, the junction kept 6 bases outside the gene matches. The CDR3 spans 14 residues. Germline V CDR1 and CDR2: DFQATT, SNEGSKA (reference sequence).

This chain uses TRBV7-3 with TRBJ1-2; D perhaps matches TRBD1 (5 bases). This CDR3 is built from 13 residues. Trimming removed 3 bases at V and 4 bases at J, with 9 bases between. Germline V gives CDR1 SGHTA, CDR2 FQGTGA. The DNA of the CDR3 is TGTGCCAGCAGCTTTGGGGGTAGCTATGGCTACACCTTC. Its protein is CASSFGGSYGYTF.

This clonotype was counted ten times or more. This rearrangement joins TRBV6-5 to TRBJ2-1; 12 bases align to TRBD2. The V segment lost 5 bases and the J segment 10 bases; nucleotides outside the gene matches: 18. The length of the CDR3 is 18 residues. The V gene's germline CDR1 is MNHEY and CDR2 SVGAGI. Here the CDR3 DNA reads TGTGCCAGCAGTCACGCCGCCCCTAGCGGGAGGGCCGAGGGGGAGCAGTTCTTC. Translated: CASSHAAPSGRAEGEQFF.

This clonotype was picked up one time. A junction end diverges from the germline sequence, so it may reflect a read error. The rearrangement joins TRBV9 to TRBJ2-2, with D perhaps TRBD2 (6 bases). The CDR3 sequence is 15 residues long. The germline CDR1 and CDR2 sequences are SGDLS and YYNGEE. CDR3 DNA sequence: TGTGCCAGCAGCGTAGACGGCGGGCCGGCCGGGGGGCTGTTTTTT. Translated, it gives CASSVDGGPAGGLFF.

This clonotype occurred once. This sequence joins TRBV20-1 and TRBJ1-5; 7 nucleotides line up with TRBD1. V lost 2 bases to trimming and J lost 9 bases; unmatched junction nucleotides: 10. Germline CDR1 and CDR2: DFQATT and SNEGSKA (reference sequence). This CDR3 region has 14 residues. The CDR3 DNA reads TGCAGTGCTAGAACCGGGACAGTCTATCCGCCCCAGCATTTT. Its protein is CSARTGTVYPPQHF.

The chain employs TRBV30 and TRBJ2-1; possibly TRBD1 or TRBD2 for D (7 bases each). This CDR3 contains 15 residues. CDR1 is GTSNPN, CDR2 SVGIG, per germline (reference sequence). Between the trimmed V and J ends, which lost 4 bases and 2 bases, there was a span of 15 bases. CDR3 amino acids: CAWTPGGATYNEQFF. The CDR3 region has the DNA TGTGCCTGGACCCCAGGGGGGGCAACCTACAATGAGCAGTTCTTC.

Ten or more counts support this clonotype. The chain employs TRBV11-2 and TRBJ2-1, with 10 nucleotides matching TRBD2. Unmatched junction bases numbered 5, after V lost 1 base and J lost 5 bases. This CDR3 has 16 amino acids. CDR1 is SGHAT and CDR2 is FQNNGV in the germline V gene. CDR3 region: CASSLGLAGVHNEQFF. For the CDR3, the DNA is TGTGCCAGCAGCTTAGGGCTAGCGGGAGTTCACAATGAGCAGTTCTTC.

This chain joins TRBV5-4 and TRBJ2-7; 7 bases line up with TRBD1. This CDR3 contains 13 residues. With V trimmed by 5 bases and J by 2 bases, 4 bases remained unmatched. CDR1 SGHNT and CDR2 YYREEE come from the germline V gene (reference sequence). In DNA, the CDR3 is TGTGCCAGCAGTTGGGACAGTACCTACGAGCAGTACTTC. Amino acids: CASSWDSTYEQYF.

The chain is built from TRBV15 and TRBJ1-6, with D unresolved. Germline CDR1 and CDR2: LNHNV and YYDKDF (reference sequence). V lost 1 base and J lost 9, with 10 bases in between. The CDR3 length is 14 residues. The CDR3 region has the DNA TGTGCCACCAGCAGAGGTCGGTACAGTTCACCCCTCCACTTT. Amino acid sequence: CATSRGRYSSPLHF.

The chain is built from TRBV7-9 and TRBJ2-3, with D possibly TRBD2 on 5 matching bases. This CDR3 contains 13 residues. Germline V gives CDR1 SEHNR, CDR2 FQNEAQ (reference sequence). The V end was cut by 5 bases, the J end by 4 bases, with 10 bases between. DNA for the CDR3: TGTGCCAGCAGCCGGACTGAGGCAGATACGCAGTATTTT. Encoded protein: CASSRTEADTQYF.

This chain links TRBV7-3 with TRBJ1-5; D unclear. Trimming left V 5 bases short and J 7 bases short, with 15 bases between. This CDR3 comprises 14 residues. Germline V CDR1 and CDR2: SGHTA, FQGTGA. This CDR3 reads CASSHGLRGQPQHF. CDR3 coding DNA: TGTGCCAGCAGCCACGGGCTTCGTGGGCAGCCCCAGCATTTT.

V usage is TRBV29-1 and J usage is TRBJ2-3, with TRBD2 identical over 14 bases. Germline assignment: CDR1 SQVTM and CDR2 ANQGSEA. The CDR3 has 14 residues. The V gene end was trimmed by 7 bases and the J gene end by 2 bases; junction bases not matched to a gene: 2. The CDR3 DNA is TGCAGCGGGACTAGCGGGGGGCCCACAGATACGCAGTATTTT. Translated: CSGTSGGPTDTQYF.

The chain uses TRBV11-1 and TRBJ2-1, with D perhaps matching TRBD2 (7 bases). Looked up from germline, CDR1 is SGHAT and CDR2 is FQDESV (reference sequence). The CDR3 totals 14 residues. V was shortened by 0 bases and J by 7 bases, with 10 bases between the two germline ends. CDR3 DNA sequence: TGTGCCAGCAGCTTAGCGGGGGGGCCTAATGAGCAGTTCTTC. It is translated as CASSLAGGPNEQFF.

The rearrangement links TRBV7-6 to TRBJ2-2, with D hard to call. Germline loops: CDR1 SGHVS, CDR2 FNYEAQ. V lost 2 bases and J 0 bases, leaving 7 bases between the germline ends. The CDR3 has 15 residues. The CDR3 nucleotides read TGTGCCAGCAGCTTAAGCCCTACGAACACCGGGGAGCTGTTTTTT. This translates into CASSLSPTNTGELFF.

This clonotype was picked up one time. The V gene is TRBV7-9, the J gene TRBJ2-7, with 12 positions matching TRBD2. Germline V gene data show CDR1 as SEHNR and CDR2 as FQNEAQ (reference sequence). The CDR3 has 15 residues. After removal of 4 bases from V and 2 bases from J, the junction contained 3 bases not matched to a gene. CDR3 region: CASSSLAGGPYEQYF. In nucleotides, the CDR3 is TGTGCCAGCAGCTCTCTAGCGGGAGGGCCCTACGAGCAGTACTTC.

The chain has TRBV5-1 and TRBJ2-7, with TRBD1 matching 10 bases. With 0 bases clipped from V and 4 bases from J, the junction kept 4 bases outside the gene matches. CDR3 length: 15 residues. Germline V lookup: CDR1 SGHRS, CDR2 YFSETQ. CDR3 loop: CASSLETGGWYEQYF. CDR3 nucleotides: TGCGCCAGCAGCTTGGAGACAGGGGGCTGGTACGAGCAGTACTTC. Filled out from reference TRBV5-1 and TRBJ2-7, the complete variable domain reads KAGVTQTPRYLIKTRGQQVTLSCSPISGHRSVSWYQQTPGQGLQFLFEYFSETQRNKGNFPGRFSGRQFSNSRSEMNVSTLELGDSALYLCASSLETGGWYEQYFGPGTRLTVT.

The chain joins TRBV2 to TRBJ1-5; TRBD1 might be the D (6 bases). The V gene's germline CDR1 is SNHLY and CDR2 FYNNEI. CDR3 length equals 12 residues. Deletions cut 6 bases from V and 4 bases from J, with 7 bases between. The chain's CDR3 is CASRDRNQPQHF. The CDR3, as DNA: TGTGCCAGCAGAGACAGGAATCAGCCCCAGCATTTT.

In this sample, this clonotype turned up many times. J is TRBJ1-1 and V is TRBV6-5; D uncertain. V gave up 8 bases and J gave up 1 base, with 14 bases separating them. From germline, CDR1 is MNHEY and CDR2 SVGAGI. The length of the CDR3 is 14 residues. CDR3 sequence: CASLTGGGNTEAFF. The CDR3 DNA sequence: TGTGCCAGCTTGACCGGTGGAGGGAACACTGAAGCTTTCTTT.

The V gene is TRBV20-1, the J gene TRBJ1-3, with a tentative D call TRBD1 (5 bases). CDR3 length: 16 amino acids. V lost 3 bases and J 5 bases, leaving 20 bases between the germline ends. The germline gives CDR1 DFQATT, CDR2 SNEGSKA (reference sequence). In DNA form, the CDR3 reads TGCAGTGCTAGCTCTATCGGAGGGGCATCTAGAAACACCATATATTTT. Residues: CSASSIGGASRNTIYF.

The chain links TRBV29-1 to TRBJ1-2, with D possibly being TRBD1 (5 bases). The length of the CDR3 is 14 residues. Germline loops: CDR1 SQVTM, CDR2 ANQGSEA. Trimming stripped 4 bases from V and 4 bases from J, with 16 bases between. The CDR3 region is CSVGGSQAPYGYTF. CDR3 nucleotides: TGCAGCGTTGGGGGATCACAGGCACCCTATGGCTACACCTTC.

CDR3 sequence: CATRGTGGTEQYF. Written as DNA, the CDR3 is TGTGCCACCAGAGGGACAGGGGGCACCGAGCAGTACTTC. V and J are TRBV24-1 and TRBJ2-7; 12 bases are a match to TRBD1. There are 13 residues in the CDR3. In germline, CDR1 is KGHDR, CDR2 SFDVKD. Trimming at V came to 7 bases and at J to 6 bases, leaving 3 bases not matched to a gene.

The V gene is TRBV7-2, the J gene TRBJ2-1, with TRBD1 matching 9 bases. The trim removed 6 bases at V and 9 bases at J, leaving 12 bases unmatched. Per the germline V gene, CDR1 is SGHTA and CDR2 is FQGNSA. This CDR3 has 15 residues. CDR3 sequence (DNA): TGTGCCAGCAGGTCATACAGGGGGCAGGGCAGTGAGCAGTTCTTC. It specifies CASRSYRGQGSEQFF.

With regard to this clonotype: It is unclear where the CDR3 begins or ends on the DNA, so no DNA is shown, and the CDR3 is as TCRdb lists it. The chain has TRBV7-2 and TRBJ2-7; the D call of TRBD2 is as the table states it, not checked on the DNA. Germline V gene lookup returns CDR1 SGHTA and CDR2 FQGNSA. The CDR3 length is 21 residues, termini included. CDR3: CASSFYICSATRDGDSYEQYF.

This clonotype has at least ten counts. The rearrangement uses TRBV4-3 and TRBJ2-4, with unresolved D. The CDR3 loop spans 13 amino acids. Germline V gene data show CDR1 as LGHNA and CDR2 as YSLEER. V lost 0 bases, J lost 4 bases, and 4 bases lay in between. The CDR3, as DNA: TGCGCCAGCAGCCAAGAACAGAAAAACATTCAGTACTTC. This gives the protein CASSQEQKNIQYF.

CDR3 DNA: TGTGCCACCAGTGCAGGGGCGGATCAGCCCCAGCATTTT. Translated, it gives CATSAGADQPQHF. The chain carries TRBV24-1 and TRBJ1-5; possibly TRBD1 for D (6 bases). CDR3 size: 13 residues. Germline lookup yields CDR1 KGHDR and CDR2 SFDVKD. The V and J ends lost 5 bases and 5 bases respectively, with 9 bases between them.

This clonotype is labeled as medium-sized. The chain recombines TRBV7-9 with TRBJ1-3; no definite D call. The CDR3 extends over 13 amino acids. V was cut by 5 bases and J by 0 bases, with 5 bases left in between. Germline V gene lookup returns CDR1 SEHNR and CDR2 FQNEAQ (reference sequence). CDR3: CASSRSSGNTIYF. The CDR3 nucleotides read TGTGCCAGCAGCCGGAGCTCTGGAAACACCATATATTTT.

Worth noting for this clonotype: At one boundary the junction diverges from the germline segment, which might be a read error. This chain uses TRBV12-3 or TRBV12-4 with TRBJ2-5, with D tentatively TRBD1 (5 bases). The CDR3 extends over 14 amino acids. Written as DNA, the CDR3 is TGCGCCAGCAGTTTAGGGGCGATACAGGAGACCCAGTACTTC. It encodes CASSLGAIQETQYF.